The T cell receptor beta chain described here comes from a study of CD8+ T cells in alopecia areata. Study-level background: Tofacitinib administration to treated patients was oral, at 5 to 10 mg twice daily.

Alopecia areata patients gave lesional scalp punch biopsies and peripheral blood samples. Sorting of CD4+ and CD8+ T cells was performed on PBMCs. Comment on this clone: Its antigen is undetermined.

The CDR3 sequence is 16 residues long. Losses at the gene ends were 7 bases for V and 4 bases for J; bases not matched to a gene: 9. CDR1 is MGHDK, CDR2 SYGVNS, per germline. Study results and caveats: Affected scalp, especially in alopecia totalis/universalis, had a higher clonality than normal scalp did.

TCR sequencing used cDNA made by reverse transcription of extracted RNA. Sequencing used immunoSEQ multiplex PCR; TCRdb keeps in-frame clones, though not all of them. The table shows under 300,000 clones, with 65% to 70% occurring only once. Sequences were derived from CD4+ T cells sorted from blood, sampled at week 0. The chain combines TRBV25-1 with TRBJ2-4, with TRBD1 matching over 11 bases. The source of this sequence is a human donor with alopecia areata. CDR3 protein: CASKEDRGRGKNIQYF. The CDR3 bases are TGTGCCAGCAAGGAGGACAGGGGGCGCGGGAAAAACATTCAGTACTTC. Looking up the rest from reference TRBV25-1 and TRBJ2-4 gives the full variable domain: EADIYQTPRYLVIGTGKKITLECSQTMGHDKMYWYQQDPGMELHLIHYSYGVNSTEKGDLSSESTVSRIRTEHFPLTLESARPSHTSQYLCASKEDRGRGKNIQYFGAGTRLSVL.